Shown below are 12 T cell receptor beta chains from a single sample sequenced in a study of glioma-infiltrating T cells. Amplification of TCR alpha and beta CDR3 regions from RNA used iRepertoire nested multiplex PCR. Each CDR3 protein gets one entry after TCRdb re-called the multiplex PCR reads with MiXCR. Seen here are about 400,000 distinct CDR3 sequences, roughly 41% observed once, and the top ten hold around 12%. Sequencing was carried out using glioma tissue, nonneoplastic brain tissue, or PBMCs (not recorded which). The receptor set was obtained from a human donor with low-grade glioma or glioblastoma, undergoing nonglioma brain surgery, or in good health (not recorded which).

The chain is built from TRBV25-1 and TRBJ1-2; weak D call: TRBD1 (6 bases). Germline CDR1 and CDR2: MGHDK and SYGVNS. The CDR3 sequence is 14 residues long. The V gene lost 7 bases and the J gene lost 4 bases, with 16 bases spanning the gap. CDR3 in amino acids: CASKSNGTTYGYTF. Written as DNA, the CDR3 is TGTGCCAGCAAGTCCAACGGGACAACCTATGGCTACACCTTC.

The chain uses TRBV28 and TRBJ1-4; possible D gene TRBD1, 6 bases. This CDR3 has 17 amino acids. Germline V lookup: CDR1 MDHEN, CDR2 SYDVKM. V lost 7 bases to trimming and J lost 0 bases, with 18 bases between them. This CDR3 is CASILAGHRATNEKLFF. The CDR3 coding sequence is TGTGCCAGCATCCTTGCCGGCCACAGGGCAACTAATGAAAAACTGTTTTTT.

This clonotype was picked up many times. V and J are TRBV6-1 and TRBJ1-1; the match to TRBD1 covers 7 bases. Unmatched junction bases numbered 10, after V lost 5 bases and J lost 7 bases. Germline V gene sequence: CDR1 MNHNS, CDR2 SASEGT. This CDR3 contains 14 residues. The CDR3 is CASSNDRAPYEAFF. CDR3 DNA: TGTGCCAGCAGTAATGACAGGGCGCCCTATGAAGCTTTCTTT.

A few counts support this clonotype. This sequence joins TRBV27 and TRBJ2-7, with 7 positions matching TRBD2. This CDR3 region has 15 residues. Per the germline V gene, CDR1 is MNHEY and CDR2 is SMNVEV (reference sequence). With 5 bases clipped from V and 3 bases from J, the junction kept 10 bases outside the gene matches. The CDR3 sequence is CASSPRSGYDYEQYF. The CDR3 DNA follows: TGTGCCAGCAGTCCTCGTAGCGGGTACGACTACGAGCAGTACTTC.

In this sample, this clonotype turned up many times. The CDR3 spells CSARDGAGINEAFF. The CDR3 DNA is TGCAGTGCTAGAGATGGTGCCGGGATAAATGAAGCTTTCTTT. This chain connects TRBV20-1 to TRBJ1-1, with unresolved D. Germline loops: CDR1 DFQATT, CDR2 SNEGSKA (reference sequence). Trimming removed 0 bases at V and 7 bases at J, with 15 bases between. The CDR3 extends over 14 amino acids.

This clonotype was seen once. The V gene is TRBV5-4, the J gene TRBJ2-5, with D tentatively TRBD2 (5 bases). With 6 bases removed from V and 1 base from J, the gap between germline ends came to 19 bases. The CDR3 loop spans 16 amino acids. CDR1 is SGHNT, CDR2 YYREEE, per germline (reference sequence). The DNA of the CDR3 is TGTGCCAGCATGCGGGCAGCGGCGGGCACCCAAGAGACCCAGTACTTC. Protein product: CASMRAAAGTQETQYF.

This clonotype was picked up a small number of times. The CDR3 region is CSVSVGGSYNEQFF. As DNA, the CDR3 is TGCAGCGTTTCTGTTGGGGGGTCCTACAATGAGCAGTTCTTC. The chain combines TRBV29-1 with TRBJ2-1, with a weak D call TRBD2 (6 bases). Between the trimmed V and J ends, which lost 5 bases and 1 base, there was a span of 12 bases. The CDR3 has 14 amino acids. Germline V gene lookup returns CDR1 SQVTM and CDR2 ANQGSEA.

This clonotype was observed a handful of times. The rearrangement links TRBV7-9 to TRBJ1-3, with TRBD1 identical over 8 bases. This CDR3 comprises 14 residues. The germline V gene has CDR1 SEHNR and CDR2 FQNEAQ (reference sequence). Trimming removed 2 bases from V and 3 bases from J; junction bases left unmatched: 0. The CDR3 reads CASSLTGGGNTIYF. The CDR3 coding sequence is TGTGCCAGCAGCTTAACAGGGGGTGGAAACACCATATATTTT.

As regards this clonotype: With a much larger clone just one base away, this may be a read error. The chain links TRBV20-1 to TRBJ1-2, with a tentative D call TRBD1 (5 bases). Germline V gene lookup returns CDR1 DFQATT and CDR2 SNEGSKA (reference sequence). The CDR3 loop spans 13 amino acids. The CDR3 sequence: CGASRQGHYGYTF. Written as DNA, the CDR3 is TGCGGTGCTAGTAGGCAGGGCCACTATGGCTACACCTTC.

The chain recombines TRBV28 with TRBJ2-7, with 8 bases fitting TRBD1. The length of the CDR3 is 13 residues. From germline, CDR1 is MDHEN and CDR2 SYDVKM. V shed 5 bases, J shed 12 bases, and the junction held 12 bases outside the gene matches. The CDR3 DNA reads as TGTGCCAGCAGTCCCGAGGGACAGGCCGTGGGGTACTTC. Its protein is CASSPEGQAVGYF.

This clonotype was found many times. V usage is TRBV28 and J usage is TRBJ2-1, with a weak D call TRBD1 (6 bases). V gave up 2 bases and J gave up 6 bases, with 8 bases separating them. The CDR3 runs to 13 residues. CDR1 MDHEN and CDR2 SYDVKM come from the germline V gene. The CDR3 DNA reads as TGTGCCAGCAGTTTAGAAGGGGGCAATGAGCAGTTCTTC. This encodes CASSLEGGNEQFF.

This chain joins TRBV29-1 and TRBJ2-5; D ambiguous. Trimming removed 5 bases at V and 11 bases at J, with 12 bases between. The germline gives CDR1 SQVTM, CDR2 ANQGSEA. This CDR3 has 10 amino acids. The chain's CDR3 is CSVPPRWQYF. CDR3 bases: TGCAGCGTTCCCCCACGGTGGCAGTACTTC.